This TCR beta chain emerged from a study of T cell repertoires in cytomegalovirus infection. CDR1 is MGHRA and CDR2 is YSYEKL in the germline V gene. CDR3 length equals 14 residues. Trimming took 4 bases from V and 4 from J, leaving 11 bases between them. TCRdb re-called the reads with MiXCR, one entry per CDR3 protein. The profile covers hundreds of thousands of distinct CDR3 sequences, with 15% to 20% appearing a single time and approximately 8% taken by the ten largest. The receptor's source is a human donor in good health (CMV status not recorded). Some clones in this sample may be carry-over from other donors' samples. The V gene is TRBV4-1, the J gene TRBJ1-5; possibly TRBD1 for D (5 bases). The specimen was PBMCs. The CDR3 DNA reads as TGCGCCAGCAGCCGGGGGGGGGGAAATCAGCCCCAGCATTTT. It specifies CASSRGGGNQPQHF.